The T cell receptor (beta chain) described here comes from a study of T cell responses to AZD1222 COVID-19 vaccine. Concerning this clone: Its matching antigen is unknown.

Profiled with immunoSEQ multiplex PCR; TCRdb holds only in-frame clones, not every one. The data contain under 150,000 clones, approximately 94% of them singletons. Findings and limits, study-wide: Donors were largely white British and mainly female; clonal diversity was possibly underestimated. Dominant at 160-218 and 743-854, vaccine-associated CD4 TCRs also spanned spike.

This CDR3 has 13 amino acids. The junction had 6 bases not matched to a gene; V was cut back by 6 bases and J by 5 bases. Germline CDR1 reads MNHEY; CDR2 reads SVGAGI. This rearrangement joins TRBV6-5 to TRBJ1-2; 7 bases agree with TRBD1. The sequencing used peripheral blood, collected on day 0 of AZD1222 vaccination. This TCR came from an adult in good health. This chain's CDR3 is CASSLGQAYGYTF. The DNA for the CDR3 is TGTGCCAGCAGCCTCGGACAGGCGTATGGCTACACCTTC.